A single sample gave rise to the 10 T cell receptor beta chains below, sequenced in a study of neoadjuvant nivolumab and ipilimumab in lung cancer. Sequencing used immunoSEQ multiplex PCR; TCRdb keeps in-frame clones, though not all of them. The top ten clones hold around 2% of a sample with over 25,000 clones, approximately 92% of them seen once. The starting material was peripheral blood, obtained after neoadjuvant nivolumab, alone or with ipilimumab, at or shortly before surgery. These receptor sequences come from an adult with non-small cell lung cancer.

The gene calls are TRBV14 and TRBJ2-5; D is ambiguous. The CDR3 has 12 residues. The germline V gene encodes CDR1 SGHDN and CDR2 FVKESK. The ends were cut back, 0 bases at V and 7 bases at J, with 6 bases in the middle. As DNA, the CDR3 is TGTGCCAGCAGCCAAGACCGGGTGACCCAGTACTTC. Protein: CASSQDRVTQYF.

This chain links TRBV29-1 with TRBJ2-7, with 9 bases identical to TRBD1. Germline V gene sequence: CDR1 SQVTM, CDR2 ANQGSEA. V trimming: 6 bases; J trimming: 5 bases; junction bases outside the gene matches: 5. The CDR3 spans 12 residues. CDR3 DNA sequence: TGCAGCGTCGGGACAGGGAGGAACGAGCAGTACTTC. Protein sequence: CSVGTGRNEQYF.

V usage is TRBV28 and J usage is TRBJ1-1; 7 bases match TRBD1. The length of the CDR3 is 14 residues. Germline assignment: CDR1 MDHEN and CDR2 SYDVKM. V shed 7 bases and J 4 bases; nucleotides not matched to a gene: 9. The CDR3 here is CASNWDRRITEAFF. CDR3 nucleotides: TGTGCCAGCAATTGGGACAGAAGAATCACTGAAGCTTTCTTT.

This clone appeared a single time. This chain uses TRBV6-1 with TRBJ2-5; 12 bases map to TRBD2. In germline, CDR1 is MNHNS, CDR2 SASEGT. This CDR3 is 17 amino acids long. After removal of 1 base from V and 5 bases from J, the junction contained 8 bases not matched to a gene. This CDR3 is CASSEGPSGRAGETQYF. The DNA of the CDR3 is TGTGCCAGCAGTGAAGGTCCTAGCGGGAGGGCCGGTGAGACCCAGTACTTC.

The CDR3 DNA is TGTGCCAGCAGCCACGAGGACAATGAGCAGTTCTTC. It encodes CASSHEDNEQFF. This chain joins TRBV4-2 and TRBJ2-1; the D is unclear. Trimming removed 3 bases from V and 5 bases from J, with 5 bases in between. Germline V gene sequence: CDR1 LGHNA, CDR2 YNFKEQ. CDR3 size: 12 residues.

This chain uses TRBV6-5 with TRBJ1-2; no reliable D call. This CDR3 region has 14 residues. Trimming took off 4 bases at V and 4 bases at J, with 13 bases between the two ends. Germline V gene data show CDR1 as MNHEY and CDR2 as SVGAGI. CDR3 amino acids: CASSSRDTVYGYTF. CDR3 DNA: TGTGCCAGCAGTTCACGGGATACAGTCTATGGCTACACCTTC.

Worth noting for this clone: At one end the junction does not follow the germline gene, possibly because of a read error. The chain carries TRBV10-3 and TRBJ1-3; 7 nucleotides match TRBD1. The CDR3 has 12 residues. The germline gives CDR1 ENHRY, CDR2 SYGVKD. CDR3 sequence: CAISDGGSGQNF. DNA for the CDR3: TGTGCCATCAGCGACGGGGGTTCGGGACAGAATTTT.

The chain links TRBV5-5 to TRBJ1-1, with 12 nucleotides matching TRBD1. Per germline, CDR1 SGHKS and CDR2 YYEKEE (reference sequence). The CDR3 totals 17 residues. The V and J ends lost 5 bases and 0 bases, in that order; junction bases with no gene match: 8. Here the CDR3 DNA reads TGTGCCAGCAGTCGGCCGGGACAGGGGGCACTGAACACTGAAGCTTTCTTT. Encoded protein: CASSRPGQGALNTEAFF.

V gene TRBV2 combines with J gene TRBJ2-1, with a tentative D call TRBD1 (6 bases). V shed 7 bases and J shed 7 bases, with 20 bases lying between them. CDR1 is SNHLY, CDR2 FYNNEI, per germline. CDR3 length: 15 amino acids. The CDR3 DNA reads TGTGCCAGCAACCCCCAGGGGCCCCTCCTAAATGAGCAGTTCTTC. It yields the protein CASNPQGPLLNEQFF.

This rearrangement joins TRBV5-1 to TRBJ2-3; a weak D match, TRBD2 (5 bases). Germline values: CDR1 SGHRS, CDR2 YFSETQ. The CDR3 is 15 residues long. Trimming shortened V by 4 bases and J by 10 bases, and 22 bases separated the two germline ends. DNA for the CDR3: TGCGCCAGCAGCCGCGACGACCACCCGAGGGCCGCGCAGTATTTT. Amino acid sequence: CASSRDDHPRAAQYF.